The 12 T cell receptor beta chains given below trace back to one sample, sequenced in a study of T cell changes during pregnancy in multiple sclerosis. Profiling relied on immunoSEQ multiplex PCR, and the TCRdb table lists in-frame clones only, not all of them. The table records about 50,000 clones, 92% of them present only once. This material consisted of CD4+ T cells from peripheral blood mononuclear cells, taken in the third trimester of pregnancy. These TCRs come from a female donor with multiple sclerosis, enrolled in a pregnancy study.

The chain is built from TRBV5-4 and TRBJ2-1; 9 bases are shared with TRBD1. The length of the CDR3 is 16 residues. Germline V gene sequence: CDR1 SGHNT, CDR2 YYREEE (reference sequence). Trimming cost V 4 bases and J 7 bases; bases outside gene matches: 12. CDR3 protein: CASSIAGTGRTNEQFF. The CDR3 DNA is TGTGCCAGCAGCATCGCCGGGACAGGGCGAACAAATGAGCAGTTCTTC.

The gene calls are TRBV30 and TRBJ1-5; 7 bases are shared with TRBD1. This CDR3 is 13 amino acids long. The V segment lost 2 bases and the J segment 7 bases; nucleotides outside the gene matches: 5. CDR1 GTSNPN and CDR2 SVGIG come from the germline V gene (reference sequence). Here the CDR3 DNA reads TGTGCCTGGAGTTTAACAGGGGCCCAGCCCCAGCATTTT. Translating it yields CAWSLTGAQPQHF.

The rearrangement uses TRBV5-1 and TRBJ2-2; 7 positions agree with TRBD1. Germline V gene lookup returns CDR1 SGHRS and CDR2 YFSETQ. J gave up 0 bases and V 0 bases, and 2 bases lay outside the gene matches. The CDR3 runs 16 residues. CDR3 coding DNA: TGCGCCAGCAGCTTGGGGGACAGCTCGAACACCGGGGAGCTGTTTTTT. Protein sequence: CASSLGDSSNTGELFF.

The chain uses TRBV5-4 and TRBJ1-1; 7 positions agree with TRBD1. Germline V gene lookup returns CDR1 SGHNT and CDR2 YYREEE (reference sequence). The CDR3 consists of 14 residues. V was clipped by 5 bases and J by 0 bases; unmatched bases: 4. The CDR3 spells CASRPGQLNTEAFF. In DNA form, the CDR3 reads TGTGCCAGCAGACCGGGACAGTTGAACACTGAAGCTTTCTTT. Drawing the rest from reference TRBV5-4 and TRBJ1-1, the complete variable domain is ETGVTQSPTHLIKTRGQQVTLRCSSQSGHNTVSWYQQALGQGPQFIFQYYREEENGRGNFPPRFSGLQFPNYSSELNVNALELDDSALYLCASRPGQLNTEAFFGQGTRLTVV.

The chain carries TRBV5-4 and TRBJ1-2; TRBD1 matches 8 bases. V lost 0 bases, J lost 2 bases, and 15 bases stayed unmatched. The V gene's germline CDR1 is SGHNT and CDR2 YYREEE (reference sequence). The CDR3 has 19 residues. The CDR3 loop is CASSLVGGIKDRENYGYTF. The CDR3 nucleotides are TGTGCCAGCAGCTTGGTGGGGGGGATAAAGGACAGGGAAAACTATGGCTACACCTTC. Looking up the rest from reference TRBV5-4 and TRBJ1-2 gives the full variable domain: ETGVTQSPTHLIKTRGQQVTLRCSSQSGHNTVSWYQQALGQGPQFIFQYYREEENGRGNFPPRFSGLQFPNYSSELNVNALELDDSALYLCASSLVGGIKDRENYGYTFGSGTRLTVV.

V usage is TRBV27 and J usage is TRBJ1-4; D call uncertain. Trimming shortened V by 0 bases and J by 8 bases, and 10 bases separated the two germline ends. In germline, CDR1 is MNHEY, CDR2 SMNVEV (reference sequence). There are 14 residues in the CDR3. The CDR3 sequence: CASSLSRVAEKLFF. The CDR3 coding sequence is TGTGCCAGCAGTTTATCACGGGTGGCCGAAAAACTGTTTTTT.

The rearrangement uses TRBV5-6 and TRBJ1-1; 7 bases agree with TRBD1. Germline values: CDR1 SGHDT, CDR2 YYEEEE. CDR3 length: 15 amino acids. V lost 4 bases and J lost 0; bases outside the gene matches: 6. CDR3 DNA sequence: TGTGCCAGCAGCCCGATAGGGACAGTGAACACTGAAGCTTTCTTT. It codes for CASSPIGTVNTEAFF.

V is TRBV2 and J is TRBJ2-2, with D tentatively TRBD2 (5 bases). Trimming cost V 1 base and J 7 bases, with 7 bases left between them. This CDR3 has 13 residues. Germline CDR1 SNHLY, CDR2 FYNNEI. The CDR3: CASSEDRGGELFF. CDR3 bases: TGTGCCAGCAGTGAAGACCGGGGCGGGGAGCTGTTTTTT.

This chain joins TRBV14 and TRBJ1-2; D may be TRBD1 (6 bases). Trimming left V 4 bases short and J 4 bases short, with 10 bases between. The CDR3 sequence is 13 residues long. The V gene's germline CDR1 is SGHDN and CDR2 FVKESK. The CDR3 DNA reads as TGTGCCAGCAGCCGGGACACGAGCTATGGCTACACCTTC. It encodes CASSRDTSYGYTF.

This chain connects TRBV9 to TRBJ2-5; TRBD2 matches 11 bases. Germline lookup yields CDR1 SGDLS and CDR2 YYNGEE. Trimming at V came to 4 bases and at J to 5 bases, leaving 10 bases not matched to a gene. The CDR3 runs to 16 residues. CDR3 nucleotides: TGTGCCAGCAGCCACCTAACTACTAGCGGGGGTGAGACCCAGTACTTC. Its protein is CASSHLTTSGGETQYF.

The chain joins TRBV27 to TRBJ1-1; D is unclear. V lost 3 bases, J lost 8 bases, and 10 bases lay in between. Germline V lookup: CDR1 MNHEY, CDR2 SMNVEV (reference sequence). The CDR3 extends over 12 amino acids. CDR3 nucleotides: TGTGCCAGCAGTTTTCAAGCGGGGGAAGCTTTCTTT. This encodes CASSFQAGEAFF.

Turning to this clone: Sequence at one end of the junction differs from germline and may be a read error. The rearrangement joins TRBV7-7 to TRBJ2-5, with no clear D. In germline, CDR1 is SSHAT, CDR2 FNYEAQ (reference sequence). The CDR3 length is 12 residues. The CDR3 reads CASSFEMETQYF. In DNA, the CDR3 is TGTGCTAGCAGCTTTGAGATGGAGACCCAGTACTTC.